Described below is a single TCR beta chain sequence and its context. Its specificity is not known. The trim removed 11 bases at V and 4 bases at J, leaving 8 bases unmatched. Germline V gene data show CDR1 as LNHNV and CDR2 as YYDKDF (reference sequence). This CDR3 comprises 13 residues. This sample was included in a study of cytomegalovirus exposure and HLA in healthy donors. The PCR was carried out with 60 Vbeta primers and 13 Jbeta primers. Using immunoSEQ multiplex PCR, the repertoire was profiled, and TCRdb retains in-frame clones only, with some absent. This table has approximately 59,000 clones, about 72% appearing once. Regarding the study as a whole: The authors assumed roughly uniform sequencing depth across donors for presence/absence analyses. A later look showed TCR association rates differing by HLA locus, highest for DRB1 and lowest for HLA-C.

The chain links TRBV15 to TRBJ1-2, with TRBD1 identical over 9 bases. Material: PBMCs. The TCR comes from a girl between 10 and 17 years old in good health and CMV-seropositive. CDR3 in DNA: TGTGCCGCCTCGACAGGGGGAGGCTATGGCTACACCTTC. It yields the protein CAASTGGGYGYTF.